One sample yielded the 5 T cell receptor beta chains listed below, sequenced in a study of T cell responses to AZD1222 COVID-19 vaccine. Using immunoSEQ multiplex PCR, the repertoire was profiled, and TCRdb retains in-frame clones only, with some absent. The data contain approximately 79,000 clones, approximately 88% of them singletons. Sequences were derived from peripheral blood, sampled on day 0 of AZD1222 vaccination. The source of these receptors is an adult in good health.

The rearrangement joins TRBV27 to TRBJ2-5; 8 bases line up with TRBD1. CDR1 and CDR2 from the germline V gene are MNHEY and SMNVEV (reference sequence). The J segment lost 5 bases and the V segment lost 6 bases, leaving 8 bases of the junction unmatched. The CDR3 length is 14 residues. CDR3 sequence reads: CASRRTGLVETQYF. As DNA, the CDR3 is TGTGCCAGCAGACGGACAGGGCTGGTGGAGACCCAGTACTTC.

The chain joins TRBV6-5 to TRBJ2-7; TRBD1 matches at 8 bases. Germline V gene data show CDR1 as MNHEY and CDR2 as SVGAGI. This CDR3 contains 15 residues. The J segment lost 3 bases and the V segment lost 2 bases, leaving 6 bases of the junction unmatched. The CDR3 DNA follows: TGTGCCAGCAGTTACACAGGACAGGGCTACTACGAGCAGTACTTC. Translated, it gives CASSYTGQGYYEQYF.

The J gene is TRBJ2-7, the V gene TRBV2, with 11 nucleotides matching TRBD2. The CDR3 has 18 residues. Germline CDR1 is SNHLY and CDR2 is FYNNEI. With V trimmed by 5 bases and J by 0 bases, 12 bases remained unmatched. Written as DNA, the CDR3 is TGTGCCAGCAGTTACGAGCGTCGGGGACTAGCGGACTCCTACGAGCAGTACTTC. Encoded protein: CASSYERRGLADSYEQYF.

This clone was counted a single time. The CDR3 nucleotides are TGTGCCAGCAGTTTTTATACTTGGTCTAGCGGTCTCACCGGGGAGCTGTTTTTT. Translated, it gives CASSFYTWSSGLTGELFF. The rearrangement joins TRBV28 to TRBJ2-2; 7 bases agree with TRBD2. J lost 4 bases, V lost 3 bases, and 14 bases had no gene match. The CDR3 has 18 residues. Germline-derived CDR1 and CDR2 are MDHEN and SYDVKM. Based on the CDR3 plus reference TRBV28 and TRBJ2-2, the full variable domain is DVKVTQSSRYLVKRTGEKVFLECVQDMDHENMFWYRQDPGLGLRLIYFSYDVKMKEKGDIPEGYSVSREKKERFSLILESASTNQTSMYLCASSFYTWSSGLTGELFFGEGSRLTVL.

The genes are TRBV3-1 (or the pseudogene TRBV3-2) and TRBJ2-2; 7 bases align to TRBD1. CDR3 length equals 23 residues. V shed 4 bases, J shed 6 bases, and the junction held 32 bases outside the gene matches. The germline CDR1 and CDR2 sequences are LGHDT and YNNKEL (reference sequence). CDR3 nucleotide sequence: TGTGCCAGCAGCCCCCCAACGCCCGGCACAGGGGAGACACACCGGGGAGCCTCCGGGGAGCTGTTTTTT. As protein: CASSPPTPGTGETHRGASGELFF.